Listed here are 10 T cell receptor beta chains from one sample, sequenced in a study of blood T cells in healthy people across ages. Primed by a sample-barcoded 5' primer and a J-beta primer mix, a second PCR proceeded for about 6 to 12 cycles. TCRdb independently ran MiXCR on the 5' RACE reads; one entry per CDR3 protein. The data show about 590,000 distinct CDR3 sequences, approximately 30% seen once. Sequencing used blood. The receptors originated from an elderly woman in good health.

This clonotype showed up many times. This chain links TRBV7-6 with TRBJ2-1, with D perhaps assigned TRBD1 or TRBD2 (6 bases each). V lost 2 bases, J lost 9 bases, and 11 bases lay in between. This CDR3 comprises 13 residues. CDR1 SGHVS and CDR2 FNYEAQ come from the germline V gene. The CDR3 region is CASSLRGAREQFF. For the CDR3, the DNA is TGTGCCAGCAGCTTAAGGGGGGCGCGTGAGCAGTTCTTC.

V and J are TRBV30 and TRBJ2-1; a weak D match, TRBD2 (6 bases). Germline-derived CDR1 and CDR2 are GTSNPN and SVGIG (reference sequence). This CDR3 spans 15 amino acids. Trimming cost V 3 bases and J 5 bases, with 17 bases left between them. CDR3 sequence reads: CAWSKGTGGDNEQFF. As DNA, the CDR3 is TGTGCCTGGAGCAAGGGGACTGGCGGTGACAATGAGCAGTTCTTC. The full variable domain, with the rest looked up from reference TRBV30 and TRBJ2-1, is SQTIHQWPATLVQPVGSPLSLECTVEGTSNPNLYWYRQAAGRGLQLLFYSVGIGQISSEVPQNLSASRPQDRQFILSSKKLLLSDSGFYLCAWSKGTGGDNEQFFGPGTRLTVL.

This clonotype was seen at least ten times. V is TRBV29-1 and J is TRBJ2-3; 7 nucleotides align to TRBD1. The CDR3 totals 12 residues. Germline V gene lookup returns CDR1 SQVTM and CDR2 ANQGSEA. Trimming took 7 bases from V and 6 from J; bases not matched to a gene: 7. The CDR3 region has the DNA TGCAGCGCACAGACAGGGAAGGATACGCAGTATTTT. The encoded protein is CSAQTGKDTQYF.

V usage is TRBV20-1 and J usage is TRBJ2-3; D not certain. The CDR3 consists of 13 residues. V was trimmed by 2 bases and J by 1 base, leaving 7 bases between them. The germline V gene has CDR1 DFQATT and CDR2 SNEGSKA (reference sequence). The CDR3 is CSARKPGTDTQYF. The CDR3 nucleotides read TGCAGTGCTAGAAAGCCGGGCACAGATACGCAGTATTTT.

This clonotype was counted ten times or more. The rearrangement links TRBV20-1 to TRBJ1-2, with 8 positions matching TRBD1. The V gene's germline CDR1 is DFQATT and CDR2 SNEGSKA (reference sequence). The CDR3 loop spans 13 amino acids. V shed 3 bases and J 8 bases; nucleotides not matched to a gene: 8. The CDR3 DNA reads TGCAGTGCTAGGTTCTCAGGGGGCGCAGGCTACACCTTC. This sequence encodes CSARFSGGAGYTF.

The chain is built from TRBV15 and TRBJ2-5; 7 nucleotides agree with TRBD2. Looked up from germline, CDR1 is LNHNV and CDR2 is YYDKDF (reference sequence). The CDR3 is 16 residues long. V shed 5 bases, J shed 11 bases, and the junction held 20 bases outside the gene matches. CDR3 sequence (DNA): TGTGCCACCAGCTCTGGGAGCGGGGTCGGCGGGAATGAGCAGTACTTC. Translation: CATSSGSGVGGNEQYF.

This clonotype appeared many times. The V and J genes are TRBV20-1 and TRBJ1-5; D is undetermined. This CDR3 has 13 amino acids. Per germline, CDR1 DFQATT and CDR2 SNEGSKA (reference sequence). V was clipped by 2 bases and J by 6 bases, with 11 bases between them. The CDR3 is CSARRSVGQPQHF. For the CDR3, the DNA is TGCAGTGCTAGACGGTCAGTTGGTCAGCCCCAGCATTTT.

This chain links TRBV5-1 with TRBJ2-7; a possible D gene is TRBD2 (5 bases). This CDR3 is built from 14 residues. V was pared by 2 bases and J by 4 bases, with 13 bases between. From germline, CDR1 is SGHRS and CDR2 YFSETQ. CDR3 nucleotide sequence: TGCGCCAGCAGCTTTGGCGGGCAGCTATACGAGCAGTACTTC. Translated: CASSFGGQLYEQYF.

This clonotype was counted at least ten times. The genes are TRBV7-2 and TRBJ1-5; possible D gene TRBD1, 5 bases. V dropped 3 bases and J dropped 2 bases, with 8 bases sitting between them. CDR1 is SGHTA, CDR2 FQGNSA, per germline. The CDR3 has 14 amino acids. CDR3 DNA sequence: TGTGCCAGCAGCTTCTTGGGGGGCAATCAGCCCCAGCATTTT. Residues: CASSFLGGNQPQHF.

This clonotype was found a few times. The DNA for the CDR3 is TGTGCCAGCAGCCGGACGTCCAGCTCCTATAATTCACCCCTCCACTTT. It translates to CASSRTSSSYNSPLHF. This sequence joins TRBV9 and TRBJ1-6; D is undetermined. Germline lookup yields CDR1 SGDLS and CDR2 YYNGEE. Trimming shortened V by 4 bases and J by 0 bases, and 11 bases separated the two germline ends. The CDR3 sequence is 16 residues long.